This T cell receptor beta chain was sequenced for a study of shared clonotypes between healthy human individuals. As to this clone: Additional DNA sequences in this sample encode the identical CDR3.

V lost 3 bases and J 6 bases, leaving 6 bases between the germline ends. In germline, CDR1 is SEHNR, CDR2 FQNEAQ (reference sequence). This CDR3 has 12 amino acids. Data came from immunoSEQ multiplex PCR; TCRdb stores just in-frame clones and leaves some out. The sample shows about 820,000 clones, about 92% of them seen only once. In the naive CD8 group, cells lacked CD45RO and were positively selected for CCR7, so terminally differentiated effector memory CD45RA+ cells were left out. Only Caucasian adults living in Nashville, Tennessee made up the donor group. The TCR comes from a man aged 30 to 45 in good health. Input material: naive CD8+ T cells sorted from blood. V usage is TRBV7-9 and J usage is TRBJ1-5; no firm D call. The CDR3, as DNA: TGTGCCAGCAGCTTGGGAGGTCAGCCCCAGCATTTT. Encoded protein: CASSLGGQPQHF.